The entry below gives a single T cell receptor beta chain sequence along with its context. The data were taken from a study of blood T cell repertoires in COVID-19. Study context: There were acute and convalescent COVID-19 samples, and they came from the United States, Italy and Spain.

How the authors handled the data: Amplification from reference gene primers served as the basis for estimated nucleated cell counts. The data were produced by immunoSEQ multiplex PCR, yet TCRdb's version contains in-frame clones alone and is incomplete. From that table come the V and J calls and clone size; the DNA was used to work out D and trimming. The sample shows around 220,000 clones, 90% of them seen only once. The CDR3 covers 14 residues. V was cut by 1 base and J by 7 bases, with 10 bases left in between. The germline V gene has CDR1 LGHDT and CDR2 YNNKEL (reference sequence). Participant-given clinical history determined each cohort assignment.

The rearrangement uses TRBV3-1 (or the pseudogene TRBV3-2) and TRBJ2-2; D remains ambiguous. The sequence derives from a man younger than 45 who had been exposed to COVID-19. Material for sequencing was PBMCs or T cells enriched from blood (not recorded which). CDR3 sequence reads: CASSQGLVGGELFF. CDR3 DNA sequence: TGTGCCAGCAGCCAAGGCCTAGTCGGCGGGGAGCTGTTTTTT.